This T cell receptor beta chain emerged from a study of cytomegalovirus exposure and HLA in healthy donors. Points from the study as a whole: In an earlier analysis, in approximately 570 donors, most V segments appeared productive either ~87% or ~30% of the time. Later examination showed HLA-associated TCR beta chains had greater clonal expansion than equally common others. Trimming of TCR beta V- and J-genes showed a link, identified in a later analysis, to a missense DCLRE1C variant.

Looked up from germline, CDR1 is SGHRS and CDR2 is YFSETQ. After removal of 5 bases from V and 4 bases from J, the junction contained 11 bases not matched to a gene. The CDR3 covers 16 residues. This PCR relied on a set of 60 Vbeta primers and 13 Jbeta primers. Original analysis: Later, an analysis found roughly 80 million unique TCR beta chains, and roughly 10 million of these were shared. Assay: immunoSEQ multiplex PCR; the TCRdb copy retains only in-frame clones and omits some. D and trimming come from the DNA, and the V and J calls and clone size come from that table. The sample includes roughly 90,000 clones, approximately 80% of them seen just once. This clone was counted only a few times. What it recognizes is unknown.

The gene calls are TRBV5-1 and TRBJ1-2, with TRBD1 identical over 10 bases. The source of this sequence is a man between 18 and 35 years old in good health and CMV-seronegative. Input material: PBMCs. CDR3 sequence reads: CASRDRQGAFGYGYTF. The CDR3, as DNA: TGCGCCAGCAGGGATCGACAGGGGGCGTTTGGCTATGGCTACACCTTC. The variable domain in full, completed from reference TRBV5-1 and TRBJ1-2, reads KAGVTQTPRYLIKTRGQQVTLSCSPISGHRSVSWYQQTPGQGLQFLFEYFSETQRNKGNFPGRFSGRQFSNSRSEMNVSTLELGDSALYLCASRDRQGAFGYGYTFGSGTRLTVV.